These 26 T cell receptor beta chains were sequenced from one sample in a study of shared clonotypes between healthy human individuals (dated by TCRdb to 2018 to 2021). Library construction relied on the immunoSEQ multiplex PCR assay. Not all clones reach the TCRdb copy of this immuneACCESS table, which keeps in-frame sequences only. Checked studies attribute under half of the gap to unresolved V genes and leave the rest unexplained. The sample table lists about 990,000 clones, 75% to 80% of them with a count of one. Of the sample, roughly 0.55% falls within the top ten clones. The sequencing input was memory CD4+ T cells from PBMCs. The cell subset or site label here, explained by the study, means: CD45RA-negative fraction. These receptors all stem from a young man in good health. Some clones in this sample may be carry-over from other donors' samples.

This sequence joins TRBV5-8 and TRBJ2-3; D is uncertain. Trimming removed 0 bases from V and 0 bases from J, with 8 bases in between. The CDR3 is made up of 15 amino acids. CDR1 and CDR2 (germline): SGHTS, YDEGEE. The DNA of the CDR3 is TGTGCCAGCAGCTTGGCTAGGGCGAGCACAGATACGCAGTATTTT. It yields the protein CASSLARASTDTQYF.

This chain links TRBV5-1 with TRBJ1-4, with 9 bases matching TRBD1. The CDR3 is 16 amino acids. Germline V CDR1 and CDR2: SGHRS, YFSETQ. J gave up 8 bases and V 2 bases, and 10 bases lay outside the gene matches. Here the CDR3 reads CASSFTQGQGEEKLFF. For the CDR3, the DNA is TGCGCCAGCAGCTTTACCCAGGGACAGGGAGAAGAAAAACTGTTTTTT.

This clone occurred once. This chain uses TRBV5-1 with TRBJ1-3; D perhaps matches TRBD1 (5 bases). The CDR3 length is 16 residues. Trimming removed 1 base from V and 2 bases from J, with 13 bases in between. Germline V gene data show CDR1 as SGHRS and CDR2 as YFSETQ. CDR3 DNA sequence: TGCGCCAGCAGCTTGCAGGGAATTAGCACTGGAAACACCATATATTTT. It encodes CASSLQGISTGNTIYF.

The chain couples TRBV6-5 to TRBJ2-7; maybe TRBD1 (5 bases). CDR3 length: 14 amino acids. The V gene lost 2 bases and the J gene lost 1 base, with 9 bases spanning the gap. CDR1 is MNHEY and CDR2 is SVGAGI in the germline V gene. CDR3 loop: CASSYDQGSYEQYF. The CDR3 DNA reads TGTGCCAGCAGTTACGACCAGGGTTCCTACGAGCAGTACTTC.

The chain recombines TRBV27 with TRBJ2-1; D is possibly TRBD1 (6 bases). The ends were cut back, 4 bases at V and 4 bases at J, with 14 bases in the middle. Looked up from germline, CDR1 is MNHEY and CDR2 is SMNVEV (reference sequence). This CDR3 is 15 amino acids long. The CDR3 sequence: CASSSGQTKYNEQFF. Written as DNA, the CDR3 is TGTGCCAGCAGTTCAGGACAGACCAAATACAATGAGCAGTTCTTC.

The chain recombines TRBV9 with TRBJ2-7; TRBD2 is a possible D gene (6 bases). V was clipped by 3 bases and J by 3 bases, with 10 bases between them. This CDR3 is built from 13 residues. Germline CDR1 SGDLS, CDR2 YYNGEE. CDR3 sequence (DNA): TGTGCCAGCAGCGGCGGGGACGGCTACGAGCAGTACTTC. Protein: CASSGGDGYEQYF.

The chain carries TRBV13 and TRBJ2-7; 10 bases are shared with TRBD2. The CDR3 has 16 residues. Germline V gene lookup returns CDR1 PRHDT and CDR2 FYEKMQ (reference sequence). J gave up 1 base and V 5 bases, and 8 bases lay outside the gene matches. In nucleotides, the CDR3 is TGTGCCAGCAGCCCTCCGAGGACTAGCGGTTCCTACGAGCAGTACTTC. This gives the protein CASSPPRTSGSYEQYF.

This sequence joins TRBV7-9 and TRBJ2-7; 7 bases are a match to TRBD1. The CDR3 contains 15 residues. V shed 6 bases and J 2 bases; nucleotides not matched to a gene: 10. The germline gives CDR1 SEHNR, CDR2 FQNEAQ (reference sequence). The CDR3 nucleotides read TGTGCCAGCAGTTACCAGGGGGTAGTGGCCTACGAGCAGTACTTC. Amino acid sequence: CASSYQGVVAYEQYF.

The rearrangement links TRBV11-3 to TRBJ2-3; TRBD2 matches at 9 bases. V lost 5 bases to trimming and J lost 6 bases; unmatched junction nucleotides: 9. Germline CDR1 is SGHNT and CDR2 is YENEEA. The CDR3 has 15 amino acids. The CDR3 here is CASSLGGGGADTQYF. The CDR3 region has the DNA TGTGCCAGCAGCCTCGGCGGCGGGGGGGCCGATACGCAGTATTTT.

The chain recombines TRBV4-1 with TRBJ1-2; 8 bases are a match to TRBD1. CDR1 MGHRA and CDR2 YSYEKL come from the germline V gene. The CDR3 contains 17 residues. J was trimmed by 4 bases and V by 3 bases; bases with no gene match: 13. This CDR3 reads CASSQGPGQVLSYGYTF. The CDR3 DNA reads TGCGCCAGCAGCCAGGGTCCGGGACAGGTTTTAAGCTATGGCTACACCTTC.

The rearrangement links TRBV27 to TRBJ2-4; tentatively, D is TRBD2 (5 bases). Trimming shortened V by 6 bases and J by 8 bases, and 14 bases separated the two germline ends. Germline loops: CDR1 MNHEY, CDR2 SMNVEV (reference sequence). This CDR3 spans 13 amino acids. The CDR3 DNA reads TGTGCCAGCAGGGCGGGCCCTTGGGACATTCAGTACTTC. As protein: CASRAGPWDIQYF.

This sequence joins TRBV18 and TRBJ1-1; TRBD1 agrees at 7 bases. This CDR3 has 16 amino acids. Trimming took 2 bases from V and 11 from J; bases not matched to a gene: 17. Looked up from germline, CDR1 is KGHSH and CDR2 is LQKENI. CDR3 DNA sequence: TGTGCCAGCTCACCAATAATAAGCGACAGGGCCCTCGGGGCTTTCTTT. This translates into CASSPIISDRALGAFF.

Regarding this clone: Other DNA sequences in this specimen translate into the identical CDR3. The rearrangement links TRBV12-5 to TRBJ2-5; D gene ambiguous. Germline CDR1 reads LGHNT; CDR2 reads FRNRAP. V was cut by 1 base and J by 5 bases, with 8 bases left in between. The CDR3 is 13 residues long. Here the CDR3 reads CASGLGGLETQYF. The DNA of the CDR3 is TGTGCTAGTGGTTTGGGGGGTCTGGAGACCCAGTACTTC. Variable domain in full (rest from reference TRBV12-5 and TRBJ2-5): DARVTQTPRHKVTEMGQEVTMRCQPILGHNTVFWYRQTMMQGLELLAYFRNRAPLDDSGMPKDRFSAEMPDATLATLKIQPSEPRDSAVYFCASGLGGLETQYFGPGTRLLVL.

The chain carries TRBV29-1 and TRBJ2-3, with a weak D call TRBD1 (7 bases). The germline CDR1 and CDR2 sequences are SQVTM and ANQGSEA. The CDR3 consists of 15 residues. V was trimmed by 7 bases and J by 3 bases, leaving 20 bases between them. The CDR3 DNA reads TGCAGCGGAGACGGTGGGCAGGGGGGAACAGATACGCAGTATTTT. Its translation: CSGDGGQGGTDTQYF.

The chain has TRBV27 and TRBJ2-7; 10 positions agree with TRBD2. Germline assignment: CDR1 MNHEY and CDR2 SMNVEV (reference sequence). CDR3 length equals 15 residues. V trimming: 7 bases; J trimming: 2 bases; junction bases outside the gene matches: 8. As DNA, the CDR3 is TGTGCCAGCACCCGTGGACTAGCGGAAACCTACGAGCAGTACTTC. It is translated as CASTRGLAETYEQYF.

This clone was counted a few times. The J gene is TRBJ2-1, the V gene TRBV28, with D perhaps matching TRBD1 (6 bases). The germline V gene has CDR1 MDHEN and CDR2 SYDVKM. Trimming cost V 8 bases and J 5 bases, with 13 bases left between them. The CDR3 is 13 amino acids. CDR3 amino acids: CASGGHNDNEQFF. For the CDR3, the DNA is TGTGCCAGCGGGGGACATAACGACAATGAGCAGTTCTTC. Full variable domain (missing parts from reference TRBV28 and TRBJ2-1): DVKVTQSSRYLVKRTGEKVFLECVQDMDHENMFWYRQDPGLGLRLIYFSYDVKMKEKGDIPEGYSVSREKKERFSLILESASTNQTSMYLCASGGHNDNEQFFGPGTRLTVL.

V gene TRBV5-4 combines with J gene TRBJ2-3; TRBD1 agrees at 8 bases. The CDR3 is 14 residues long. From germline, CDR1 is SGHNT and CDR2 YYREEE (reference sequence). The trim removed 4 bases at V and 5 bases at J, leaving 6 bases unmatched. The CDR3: CASSLDRAIDTQYF. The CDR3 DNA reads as TGTGCCAGCAGCCTGGACAGGGCGATAGATACGCAGTATTTT. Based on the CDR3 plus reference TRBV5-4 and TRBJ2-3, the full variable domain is ETGVTQSPTHLIKTRGQQVTLRCSSQSGHNTVSWYQQALGQGPQFIFQYYREEENGRGNFPPRFSGLQFPNYSSELNVNALELDDSALYLCASSLDRAIDTQYFGPGTRLTVL.

The CDR3 loop is CASSPYGTGGWADTQYF. The CDR3 nucleotides read TGTGCCAGCAGCCCATATGGGACAGGGGGCTGGGCAGATACGCAGTATTTT. This chain uses TRBV7-2 with TRBJ2-3, with 12 bases lining up with TRBD1. CDR1 and CDR2 (germline): SGHTA, FQGNSA. With 5 bases clipped from V and 4 bases from J, the junction kept 10 bases outside the gene matches. The CDR3 is made up of 17 amino acids. Filled out from reference TRBV7-2 and TRBJ2-3, the complete variable domain reads GAGVSQSPSNKVTEKGKDVELRCDPISGHTALYWYRQSLGQGLEFLIYFQGNSAPDKSGLPSDRFSAERTGGSVSTLTIQRTQQEDSAVYLCASSPYGTGGWADTQYFGPGTRLTVL.

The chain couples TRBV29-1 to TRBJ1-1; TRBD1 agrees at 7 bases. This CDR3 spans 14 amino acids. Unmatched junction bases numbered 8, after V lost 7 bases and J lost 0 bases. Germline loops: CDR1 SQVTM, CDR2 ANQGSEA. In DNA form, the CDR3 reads TGCAGCGGCGGGCCAGGGACAGTGAACACTGAAGCTTTCTTT. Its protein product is CSGGPGTVNTEAFF.

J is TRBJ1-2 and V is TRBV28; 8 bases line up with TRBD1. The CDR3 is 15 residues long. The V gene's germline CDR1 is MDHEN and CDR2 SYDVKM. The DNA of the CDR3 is TGTGGCACGCAGATCCAGGGGGCGAGGGCCTATGGCTACACCTTC. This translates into CGTQIQGARAYGYTF.

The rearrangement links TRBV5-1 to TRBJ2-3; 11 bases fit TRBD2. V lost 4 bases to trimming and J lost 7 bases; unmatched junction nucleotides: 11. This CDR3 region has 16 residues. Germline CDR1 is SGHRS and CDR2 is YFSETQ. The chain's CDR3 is CASSPGTSGRGNTQYF. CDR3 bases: TGCGCCAGCAGCCCGGGGACTAGCGGTAGAGGCAATACGCAGTATTTT.

The CDR3 DNA reads TGTGCCAGCAGTTTAATAGTTGGCGGGAGCACAGATACGCAGTATTTT. Protein product: CASSLIVGGSTDTQYF. The gene calls are TRBV28 and TRBJ2-3, with a tentative D call TRBD2 (5 bases). This CDR3 contains 16 residues. Trimming removed 2 bases at V and 0 bases at J, with 12 bases between. CDR1 and CDR2 from the germline V gene are MDHEN and SYDVKM.

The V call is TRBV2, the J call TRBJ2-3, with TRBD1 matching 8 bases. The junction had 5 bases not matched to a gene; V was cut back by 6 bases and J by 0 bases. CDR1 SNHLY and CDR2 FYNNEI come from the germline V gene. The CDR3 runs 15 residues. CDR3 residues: CASSVDRGSTDTQYF. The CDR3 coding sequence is TGTGCCAGCAGCGTCGACAGGGGTAGCACAGATACGCAGTATTTT.

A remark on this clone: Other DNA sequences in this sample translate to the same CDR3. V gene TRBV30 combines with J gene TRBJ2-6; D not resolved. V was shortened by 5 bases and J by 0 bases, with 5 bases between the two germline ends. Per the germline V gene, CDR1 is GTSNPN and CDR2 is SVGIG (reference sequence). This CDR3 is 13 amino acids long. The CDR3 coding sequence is TGTGCCTGGTCTGGCTCTGGGGCCAACGTCCTGACTTTC. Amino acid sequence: CAWSGSGANVLTF.

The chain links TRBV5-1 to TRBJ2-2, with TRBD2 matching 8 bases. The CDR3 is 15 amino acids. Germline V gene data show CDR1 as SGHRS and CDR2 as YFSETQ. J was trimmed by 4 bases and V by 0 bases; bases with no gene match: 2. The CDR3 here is CASSLGLAPTGELFF. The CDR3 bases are TGCGCCAGCAGCTTGGGACTAGCGCCCACCGGGGAGCTGTTTTTT.

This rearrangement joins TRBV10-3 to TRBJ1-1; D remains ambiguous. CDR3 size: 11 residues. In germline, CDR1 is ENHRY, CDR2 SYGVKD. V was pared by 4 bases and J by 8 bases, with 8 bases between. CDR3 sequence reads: CAISGGIEAFF. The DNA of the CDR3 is TGTGCCATCAGTGGGGGTATCGAAGCTTTCTTT.